This entry features one T cell receptor (beta chain) sequence. Its antigen is still unknown. This specimen comes from a study of response to subunit inactivated influenza vaccine. This CDR3 comprises 16 residues. Unmatched junction bases numbered 10, after V lost 0 bases and J lost 9 bases. Germline CDR1 SGHTA, CDR2 FQGNSA. Each CDR3 protein is one row after TCRdb ran MiXCR on the RT-PCR reads. The sample has 650,000 to 800,000 distinct CDR3 sequences; over 11% are singletons. Study-wide points: New T cells are recruited in small numbers by each seasonal influenza vaccination, according to the authors' suggestion.

The TCR originated in a man in his fifties who received an inactivated influenza vaccine. This specimen was PBMCs from blood, taken roughly 2 weeks before vaccination. The V gene is TRBV7-2, the J gene TRBJ1-2; 10 positions match TRBD1. Here the CDR3 reads CASSLARDRGLASYTF. In DNA form, the CDR3 reads TGTGCCAGCAGCTTAGCGCGGGACAGGGGCTTAGCGAGCTACACCTTC.